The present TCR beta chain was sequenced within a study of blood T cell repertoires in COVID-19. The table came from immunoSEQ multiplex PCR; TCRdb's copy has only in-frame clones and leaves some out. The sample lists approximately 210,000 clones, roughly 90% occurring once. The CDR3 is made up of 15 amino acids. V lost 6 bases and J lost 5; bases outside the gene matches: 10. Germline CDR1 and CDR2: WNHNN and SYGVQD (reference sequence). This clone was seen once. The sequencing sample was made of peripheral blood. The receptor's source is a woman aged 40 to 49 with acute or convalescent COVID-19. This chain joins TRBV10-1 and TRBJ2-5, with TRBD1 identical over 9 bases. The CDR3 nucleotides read TGCGCCAGCAGCCGATCGGGACAGGGAGGGGAGACCCAGTACTTC. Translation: CASSRSGQGGETQYF.